A single sample gave rise to the 12 T cell receptor beta chains below, sequenced in a study of T cells in Graves' hyperthyroidism and ophthalmopathy. TCR beta CDR3 regions were amplified from RNA transcripts. The study used the HTBI primer set for a first-round RT-PCR of the TCR CDR3. TCRdb re-called the multiplex PCR reads with MiXCR, one entry per CDR3 protein. The sample records 550,000 to 850,000 distinct CDR3 sequences, around a sixth being singletons. What was sequenced was blood. The receptors were gathered from a woman between 50 and 59 years old with Graves' hyperthyroidism that later progressed to Graves' ophthalmopathy.

The table lists this clonotype with many counts. V usage is TRBV5-1 and J usage is TRBJ2-3; no clear D gene. Germline-derived CDR1 and CDR2 are SGHRS and YFSETQ. CDR3 length: 14 residues. V was cut by 7 bases and J by 0 bases, with 12 bases left in between. The CDR3 region is CASAFEVSTDTQYF. CDR3 sequence (DNA): TGCGCCAGCGCTTTCGAGGTTAGCACAGATACGCAGTATTTT.

Many counts were recorded for this clonotype. The V gene is TRBV12-3 or TRBV12-4, the J gene TRBJ2-7; TRBD2 matches at 7 bases. The CDR3 spans 18 residues. V dropped 0 bases and J dropped 8; count of bases not matched to a gene: 19. This CDR3 reads CASSLAAGGGSLGLQQYF. CDR3 DNA: TGTGCCAGCAGTTTAGCAGCGGGCGGGGGATCCCTTGGCTTACAGCAGTACTTC.

This clonotype was detected a few times. The gene calls are TRBV9 and TRBJ1-2; weak D call: TRBD1 (6 bases). Germline loops: CDR1 SGDLS, CDR2 YYNGEE. This CDR3 spans 15 amino acids. The V gene lost 4 bases and the J gene lost 2 bases, with 15 bases spanning the gap. CDR3 protein: CASSSGEDWNYGYTF. In DNA, the CDR3 is TGTGCCAGCAGCTCAGGGGAGGACTGGAACTATGGCTACACCTTC.

The chain is built from TRBV4-3 and TRBJ2-1; D unclear. This CDR3 spans 16 amino acids. The V end was cut by 2 bases, the J end by 4 bases, with 15 bases between. Germline V gene data show CDR1 as LGHNA and CDR2 as YSLEER. The CDR3 DNA reads TGCGCCAGCAGCCAAAGGAGTGGGCCACCATACAATGAGCAGTTCTTC. The encoded protein is CASSQRSGPPYNEQFF.

In this sample, this clonotype turned up a few times. V and J are TRBV5-6 and TRBJ1-5; unclear D gene. The CDR3 is 15 amino acids. Germline values: CDR1 SGHDT, CDR2 YYEEEE. V lost 0 bases, J lost 8 bases, and 15 bases lay in between. The CDR3 DNA follows: TGTGCCAGCAGCTTGGGTCGGTCCGCCGGGAAGCCCCAGCATTTT. This translates into CASSLGRSAGKPQHF.

This clonotype was observed at least ten times. The chain employs TRBV7-8 and TRBJ2-1, with TRBD1 matching over 9 bases. The trim removed 5 bases at V and 7 bases at J, leaving 9 bases unmatched. Germline CDR1 reads SGHVS; CDR2 reads FQNEAQ. The CDR3 is made up of 15 amino acids. The CDR3 loop is CASSPYGTGNNEQFF. CDR3 sequence (DNA): TGTGCCAGCAGCCCCTACGGGACAGGGAATAATGAGCAGTTCTTC.

The J gene is TRBJ1-2, the V gene TRBV3-1; unclear D gene. V lost 7 bases, J lost 8 bases, and 5 bases lay in between. Germline CDR1 LGHDT, CDR2 YNNKEL (reference sequence). The CDR3 totals 9 residues. This CDR3 is CASNGGYTF. CDR3 sequence (DNA): TGTGCCAGCAACGGCGGCTACACCTTC.

The chain uses TRBV6-1 and TRBJ2-7; TRBD1 aligns across 9 bases. The V gene's germline CDR1 is MNHNS and CDR2 SASEGT. Losses at the gene ends were 6 bases for V and 4 bases for J; bases not matched to a gene: 13. This CDR3 spans 16 amino acids. CDR3 nucleotides: TGTGCCAGCAGAGAAACAGGGGGCGCGAGTTCTTACGAGCAGTACTTC. Residues: CASRETGGASSYEQYF.

In its sample, this clonotype was seen a few times. Here the CDR3 reads CASSQSKTPFGYGYTF. The CDR3 bases are TGCGCCAGCAGCCAATCTAAAACCCCTTTCGGCTATGGCTACACCTTC. The chain is built from TRBV4-1 and TRBJ1-2; no clear D. V was trimmed by 2 bases and J by 4 bases, leaving 17 bases between them. Germline CDR1 and CDR2: MGHRA and YSYEKL. This CDR3 is 16 amino acids long.

This clonotype has more than one count but fewer than ten. The chain joins TRBV29-1 to TRBJ1-1; D might be TRBD1 (5 bases). Germline CDR1 SQVTM, CDR2 ANQGSEA. This CDR3 comprises 13 residues. Trimming shortened V by 7 bases and J by 5 bases, and 17 bases separated the two germline ends. The CDR3 DNA reads as TGCAGCGCTACGCAGGACACGCCGACTGAAGCTTTCTTT. Translation gives CSATQDTPTEAFF. The full variable domain, with the rest looked up from reference TRBV29-1 and TRBJ1-1, is SAVISQKPSRDICQRGTSLTIQCQVDSQVTMMFWYRQQPGQSLTLIATANQGSEATYESGFVIDKFPISRPNLTFSTLTVSNMSPEDSSIYLCSATQDTPTEAFFGQGTRLTVV.

This clonotype was found a few times. This chain uses TRBV5-1 with TRBJ2-2, with 9 nucleotides matching TRBD2. The CDR3 is 15 amino acids. V dropped 7 bases and J dropped 9; count of bases not matched to a gene: 13. Germline lookup yields CDR1 SGHRS and CDR2 YFSETQ. The CDR3 sequence: CASDEAKRGARELFF. DNA for the CDR3: TGCGCCAGCGACGAAGCCAAGCGGGGGGCTCGGGAGCTGTTTTTT. Complete variable domain (other parts from reference TRBV5-1 and TRBJ2-2): KAGVTQTPRYLIKTRGQQVTLSCSPISGHRSVSWYQQTPGQGLQFLFEYFSETQRNKGNFPGRFSGRQFSNSRSEMNVSTLELGDSALYLCASDEAKRGARELFFGEGSRLTVL.

This clonotype was detected ten times or more. The V and J genes are TRBV3-1 and TRBJ1-2; D remains unclear. The CDR3 contains 16 residues. Trimming took off 2 bases at V and 5 bases at J, with 18 bases between the two ends. Germline CDR1 reads LGHDT; CDR2 reads YNNKEL (reference sequence). The CDR3 DNA reads TGTGCCAGCAGCCAACACAACCTCCTTGGAGGGTATGGCTACACCTTC. Protein: CASSQHNLLGGYGYTF.